This T cell receptor beta chain was sequenced in a study of blood T cells in healthy people across ages (dated by TCRdb to between 2014 and 2016). With respect to the entire study: In model experiments, template switching captured about one uniquely barcoded TCR beta cDNA molecule for every two T cells. Age-related changes in TCR beta repertoire diversity were measured in the study by deep sequencing normalized with unique cDNA molecular identifiers. Four age groups were formed from the donors: young (average approximately 16 years), middle-aged (approximately 40), aged (under 70) and long-lived (82). Donors of different ages were randomly distributed across sequencing lanes to avoid experimental bias. The study analyzed two additional independent replicas of 1 million unique cDNA reads from the same blood draw for two donors, one aged 18 to 30 and one aged 80 or older.

Overall study outcomes, separate from this receptor: There was a strong correlation between observed TCR beta diversity and the percentage of naive T cells measured by flow cytometry. Observed TCR beta diversity per million T cells fell roughly linearly with age, and a significant reduction was already apparent by age roughly 40. Estimates of total diversity based on one million sequenced T cells were regarded as lower bounds and as underestimates. The long-lived group showed more naive CD4+ T cells, fewer expanded clones and increased TCR diversity than the aged group, suggesting age selection. Bulk unsorted PBMC profiling prevented conclusive comparison of naive and antigen-experienced compartments. Donor CMV infection status was unknown, potentially confounding age-related changes in expanded clonotypes.

The roughly 39 donors, aged about 6 to 100 years, were systemically healthy Caucasian individuals from Russia. Each donor gave ten milliliters of peripheral blood, drawn into EDTA-treated Vacutainer tubes. PBMCs were isolated by Ficoll-Paque density-gradient centrifugation, with at least 7 million obtained per sample. Total RNA was extracted from PBMCs with Trizol reagent, with at least 5.5 micrograms obtained per sample. Naive CD45RAhigh/CD27high T cell percentages were measured by flow cytometry on a PBMC aliquot from every donor. V is cut by 6 bases and J by 0 bases, and the space between the germline ends is 12 bases. The CDR1 and CDR2 encoded by the germline V gene (reference sequence) are LNHNV and YYDKDF. The CDR3 spans 14 residues, from the cysteine through the phenylalanine. The retained sequence is limited to the CDR3, 42 bases, with the frame set at the first base. In its sample, this clonotype was seen many times. This receptor's antigen is unknown. No qualities accompany the bases; no much larger clone lies one base away.

Library preparation used 5' RACE. The sequencing machine was an Illumina HiSeq 2500. A second PCR of roughly 6 to 11 cycles was run with a J-beta primer mix and a sample-barcoded 5' primer. A template-switch 5' adaptor carrying 12 random nucleotides introduced a unique molecular identifier onto each TCR beta cDNA molecule. Each sample yielded at least 2.5 million CDR3-containing paired-end reads. First-strand cDNA was synthesized from all RNA with the Mint cDNA synthesis kit, primed by a TRBC-specific oligonucleotide. Following uracil-DNA glycosylase treatment, all cDNA underwent a first 18-cycle PCR with the universal primers M1SS and BC2_uni_R. As for how the authors treated the data: Each sample was normalized by randomly selecting 1 million high-quality reads, each carrying a distinct molecular identifier. Instead of being binned into consensus sequences, reads with shared molecular identifiers were discarded. MiTCR, with a Q25 quality threshold and the strictest error-elimination algorithm, was used for CDR3 identification, clonotype clustering and error correction. A nonparametric unseen species model using Euler transformation provided a lower-bound estimate of total TCR beta diversity. TCRdb passed the public sequencing reads through fastp at Q25 and MiXCR, retaining productive beta sequences. Every CDR3 protein is listed once, alongside the most common genes and DNA of its rows. TCRdb, not the authors, supplied the V and J calls. In this sample the table shows about 730,000 distinct CDR3 sequences, about 42% of which occur a single time. 20% of the sample is in the top ten clones.

The rearranged chain carries TRBV15 and TRBJ2-7, with a weak D call of TRBD1 (5 bases match). The specimen sequenced was blood. This TCR was recovered from a woman aged 55 to 70 in good health. At the DNA level, the sequence is TGTGCCACCAGTACCGAAGGGGTCTCCTACGAGCAGTACTTC. This is translated as CATSTEGVSYEQYF.